These 17 T cell receptor beta chains originate from one sample sequenced in a study of regulatory T cells in long-lasting Graves disease. To make TCR beta libraries, researchers used iRepertoire HTBI primers and Arm-PCR of CDR3 regions. Each CDR3 protein gets one entry after TCRdb re-called the multiplex PCR reads with MiXCR. Counted here are around 470,000 distinct CDR3 sequences, roughly 15% occurring once; the ten biggest clones make up around a sixth. Time point given: newly diagnosed GD, antithyroid drugs for less than 3 months. There was RNA extracted from PBMCs, and the TCR library was made from it. The sample was also linked to a second study, of T cells in Graves' hyperthyroidism and ophthalmopathy.

The material was peripheral blood mononuclear cells (PBMCs), obtained at new diagnosis, from a patient treated with antithyroid drugs. Source of these receptors: a woman in her fifties or sixties with Graves disease.

With regard to this clonotype: One base away lies a much larger clone, so this may be a sequencing read error. The J gene is TRBJ2-5, the V gene TRBV19; TRBD1 might be the D (5 bases). The V gene's germline CDR1 is LNHDA and CDR2 SQIVND (reference sequence). The CDR3 covers 15 residues. The CDR3 DNA reads as TGTGCCTGTAGTGAGACGCTGGACACCCAAGAGACCCAGTACTTC. Amino acid sequence: CACSETLDTQETQYF.

This clonotype was counted a few times. J is TRBJ2-7 and V is TRBV7-6, with a possible D match to TRBD1 (6 bases). Trimming pared 4 bases from V and 1 base from J, leaving 14 bases between. This CDR3 region has 15 residues. Germline values: CDR1 SGHVS, CDR2 FNYEAQ. The chain's CDR3 is CASSYEGTPSYEQYF. The CDR3 DNA is TGTGCCAGCAGCTATGAGGGGACACCGTCCTACGAGCAGTACTTC.

Concerning this clonotype itself: No conserved phenylalanine or tryptophan is present at the end of the CDR3, so a read error is the likely explanation. In DNA form, the CDR3 reads TGCGCCAGCAGCCCATCTTGGACTAGCGGTCGCACAGATACGCAGTATTGT. This translates into CASSPSWTSGRTDTQYC. The V call is TRBV4-1, the J call TRBJ2-3; TRBD2 matches 10 bases. CDR3 length: 17 residues. V was pared by 4 bases and J by 1 base, with 8 bases of the junction left unmatched. Germline values: CDR1 MGHRA, CDR2 YSYEKL.

This clonotype came up many times. This chain uses TRBV6-5 with TRBJ2-7, with 9 bases matching TRBD1. This CDR3 region has 15 residues. The V and J ends lost 2 bases and 3 bases, in that order; junction bases with no gene match: 5. Germline CDR1 is MNHEY and CDR2 is SVGAGI. CDR3 loop: CASSYGTGSSYEQYF. Written as DNA, the CDR3 is TGTGCCAGCAGTTACGGGACAGGGTCGAGCTACGAGCAGTACTTC.

This clonotype was counted ten times or more. The chain combines TRBV11-2 with TRBJ2-7, with 9 bases identical to TRBD2. Looked up from germline, CDR1 is SGHAT and CDR2 is FQNNGV. Losses at the gene ends were 5 bases for V and 3 bases for J; bases not matched to a gene: 5. The length of the CDR3 is 14 residues. The CDR3 loop reads CASSGLARDYEQYF. CDR3 sequence (DNA): TGTGCCAGCAGCGGACTAGCGCGAGACTACGAGCAGTACTTC.

This clonotype was found a few times. This rearrangement joins TRBV7-9 to TRBJ2-5; 9 bases are a match to TRBD2. Unmatched junction bases numbered 9, after V lost 6 bases and J lost 1 base. The V gene's germline CDR1 is SEHNR and CDR2 FQNEAQ (reference sequence). This CDR3 contains 16 residues. The CDR3 spells CASSRRLGLAQETQYF. The CDR3 coding sequence is TGTGCCAGCAGTCGACGACTGGGACTAGCCCAAGAGACCCAGTACTTC.

This clonotype showed up just a few times. The gene calls are TRBV5-1 and TRBJ2-5, with 12 bases fitting TRBD1. Germline V gene sequence: CDR1 SGHRS, CDR2 YFSETQ. Losses at the gene ends were 9 bases for V and 5 bases for J; bases not matched to a gene: 17. The CDR3 totals 17 residues. The CDR3 is CATTLTGRDRGPETQYF. CDR3 DNA: TGCGCCACCACCCTAACCGGCCGGGACAGGGGGCCGGAGACCCAGTACTTC.

Regarding this clonotype: A read error may produce the germline difference seen at one junction end. This sequence joins TRBV12-3 or TRBV12-4 and TRBJ2-7; 10 bases match TRBD2. This CDR3 comprises 13 residues. Written as DNA, the CDR3 is TGTGCCAGCTGGACTAGCGGCTCCTACGAGCGGTACTTC. This translates into CASWTSGSYERYF.

The chain has TRBV7-9 and TRBJ2-1, with 7 bases identical to TRBD1. With V trimmed by 7 bases and J by 8 bases, 5 bases remained unmatched. From germline, CDR1 is SEHNR and CDR2 FQNEAQ (reference sequence). CDR3 size: 12 residues. CDR3 DNA sequence: TGTGCCAGCATGGGACAGTACGATGAGCAGTTCTTC. Translated: CASMGQYDEQFF.

This sequence joins TRBV28 and TRBJ2-6; D might be TRBD1 (5 bases). V was trimmed by 6 bases and J by 0 bases, leaving 12 bases between them. This CDR3 is built from 16 residues. Per the germline V gene, CDR1 is MDHEN and CDR2 is SYDVKM. The CDR3 protein is CASSVDTFSGANVLTF. Written as DNA, the CDR3 is TGTGCCAGCAGCGTGGACACCTTCTCTGGGGCCAACGTCCTGACTTTC.

This clonotype was detected many times. This rearrangement joins TRBV20-1 to TRBJ1-5, with D possibly TRBD1 on 6 matching bases. Germline V CDR1 and CDR2: DFQATT, SNEGSKA (reference sequence). The CDR3 has 17 residues. V was trimmed by 6 bases and J by 0 bases, leaving 21 bases between them. CDR3 protein: CSAEDSGLFYSNQPQHF. The CDR3 DNA reads TGCAGTGCGGAGGACAGTGGCCTTTTTTATAGCAATCAGCCCCAGCATTTT.

The rearrangement joins TRBV5-1 to TRBJ2-3, with TRBD2 identical over 15 bases. With 4 bases clipped from V and 4 bases from J, the junction kept 7 bases outside the gene matches. Germline V gene lookup returns CDR1 SGHRS and CDR2 YFSETQ. The CDR3 contains 17 residues. As DNA, the CDR3 is TGCGCCAGCAGCCCCTGGACTAGCGGGAGGGCCCCAGATACGCAGTATTTT. This encodes CASSPWTSGRAPDTQYF.

This clonotype was seen at least ten times. This rearrangement joins TRBV7-8 to TRBJ1-4; D gene uncertain. Germline assignment: CDR1 SGHVS and CDR2 FQNEAQ. This CDR3 has 13 residues. Trimming left V 1 base short and J 1 base short, with 1 base between. The CDR3 sequence: CASSLGTNEKLFF. CDR3 nucleotides: TGTGCCAGCAGCTTAGGAACTAATGAAAAACTGTTTTTT.

This clonotype turned up a few times. This sequence joins TRBV5-5 and TRBJ1-4; 9 bases map to TRBD1. This CDR3 has 16 amino acids. V trimming: 3 bases; J trimming: 7 bases; junction bases outside the gene matches: 10. CDR1 and CDR2 from the germline V gene are SGHKS and YYEKEE (reference sequence). The CDR3 DNA is TGTGCCAGCAGCTCGACCTTCGGGACAGGGTTTGAAAAACTGTTTTTT. This translates into CASSSTFGTGFEKLFF.

This clonotype was seen at least ten times. The chain is built from TRBV4-2 and TRBJ2-1; tentative D call: TRBD2 (6 bases). V gave up 0 bases and J gave up 0 bases, with 15 bases separating them. The CDR3 totals 18 residues. Germline values: CDR1 LGHNA, CDR2 YNFKEQ. The CDR3 reads CASSQEGIAEISYNEQFF. DNA of the CDR3: TGTGCCAGCAGCCAAGAAGGAATAGCGGAAATCTCCTACAATGAGCAGTTCTTC.

Many counts were recorded for this clonotype. J is TRBJ2-7 and V is TRBV30; a possible D gene is TRBD2 (6 bases). The CDR3 loop spans 12 amino acids. V lost 2 bases, J lost 6 bases, and 11 bases lay in between. Germline values: CDR1 GTSNPN, CDR2 SVGIG (reference sequence). CDR3 sequence: CAWSTSSVEQYF. The CDR3 nucleotides read TGTGCCTGGAGTACCTCTAGCGTCGAGCAGTACTTC.

Many counts were recorded for this clonotype. The CDR3 loop reads CASSVPSTDRQYF. CDR3 bases: TGTGCCAGCAGTGTCCCCTCCACTGATCGGCAGTATTTT. The chain is built from TRBV12-3 or TRBV12-4 and TRBJ2-3; unclear D gene. The CDR3 extends over 13 amino acids. Trimming took off 5 bases at V and 11 bases at J, with 17 bases between the two ends.